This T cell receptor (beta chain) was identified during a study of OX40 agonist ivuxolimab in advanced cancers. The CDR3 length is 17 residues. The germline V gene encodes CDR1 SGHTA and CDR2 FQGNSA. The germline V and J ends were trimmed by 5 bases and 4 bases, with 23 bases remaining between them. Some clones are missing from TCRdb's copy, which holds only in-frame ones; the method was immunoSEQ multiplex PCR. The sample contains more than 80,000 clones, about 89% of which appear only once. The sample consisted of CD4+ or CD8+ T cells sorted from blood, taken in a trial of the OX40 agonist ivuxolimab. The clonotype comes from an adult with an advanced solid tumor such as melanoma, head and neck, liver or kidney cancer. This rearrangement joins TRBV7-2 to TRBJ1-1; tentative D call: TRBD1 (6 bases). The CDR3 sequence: CASSPRLFWGRSTEAFF. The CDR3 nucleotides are TGTGCCAGCAGCCCGCGGCTTTTTTGGGGGCGAAGCACTGAAGCTTTCTTT.